This TCR beta chain came from a study of STAT5B mutations in CD4+ large granular lymphocyte leukemia. The authors' processing: Lowest detectable productive clonotype frequency was 2.59 x 10-5. This table comes from immunoSEQ multiplex PCR, and its TCRdb copy is limited to in-frame clones, with some not included. V and J calls and clone size are as listed in that table; D and trimming were resolved from the DNA. This sample has tens of thousands of clones; roughly 77% occur once, and the top ten carry 0.4% to 0.45%. The germline CDR1 and CDR2 sequences are SGHTA and FQGNSA. V lost 5 bases, J lost 0 bases, and 13 bases stayed unmatched. The CDR3 covers 18 residues. General observations from the study: 8/27 top patient clones versus 2/35 control clones were TRBV06-family. No patients shared main leukemic clonotypes, though roughly 25% appeared at low frequency elsewhere. Higher CD4+ than CD8+ T-LGLL clonality might reflect small sample size.

A remark on this clone: The target antigen is unknown.

V and J are TRBV7-2 and TRBJ1-1, with TRBD1 matching over 9 bases. The clonotype was recovered from a human donor in good health. Sequencing was done on a sample of CD4+ T cells from blood buffy coats. CDR3 nucleotide sequence: TGTGCCAGCAGCACCTGGGGGGGACAGGGTATACTGAACACTGAAGCTTTCTTT. Amino acid sequence: CASSTWGGQGILNTEAFF.